Below, 15 T cell receptor beta chains from the same sample are listed, as sequenced in a study of blood T cell repertoires in COVID-19. The data were produced by immunoSEQ multiplex PCR, yet TCRdb's version contains in-frame clones alone and is incomplete. Of about 160,000 clones listed, 87% are singletons. Sequenced material: peripheral blood. These receptors all come from a woman in her 70s with COVID-19, enrolled during active disease.

The J gene is TRBJ1-5, the V gene TRBV4-1; 8 nucleotides agree with TRBD1. CDR1 and CDR2 (germline): MGHRA, YSYEKL. The CDR3 length is 18 residues. The J segment lost 6 bases and the V segment lost 0 bases, leaving 13 bases of the junction unmatched. The CDR3 loop is CASSQEPPDRAWGQPQHF. As DNA, the CDR3 is TGCGCCAGCAGCCAAGAACCCCCGGACAGGGCATGGGGTCAGCCCCAGCATTTT.

This clone has only one observation. V is TRBV5-1 and J is TRBJ2-2, with unresolved D. Germline V gene sequence: CDR1 SGHRS, CDR2 YFSETQ. The CDR3 contains 15 residues. V was trimmed by 2 bases and J by 1 base, leaving 9 bases between them. The CDR3 loop is CASSFDWRNTGELFF. CDR3 DNA sequence: TGCGCCAGCAGCTTTGACTGGAGGAACACCGGGGAGCTGTTTTTT.

The chain is built from TRBV29-1 and TRBJ1-2, with 8 bases lining up with TRBD1. The CDR3 extends over 12 amino acids. Germline V gene data show CDR1 as SQVTM and CDR2 as ANQGSEA. V gave up 3 bases and J gave up 6 bases; unmatched junction bases: 3. The CDR3 loop is CSVDQGAHGYTF. In DNA form, the CDR3 reads TGCAGCGTTGATCAGGGGGCTCATGGCTACACCTTC.

The chain uses TRBV2 and TRBJ2-2; D perhaps matches TRBD1 (6 bases). The CDR3 covers 14 residues. V lost 5 bases and J 5 bases, leaving 12 bases between the germline ends. From germline, CDR1 is SNHLY and CDR2 FYNNEI. CDR3 protein: CASSSGERTGELFF. CDR3 bases: TGTGCCAGCAGTTCAGGGGAGAGGACCGGGGAGCTGTTTTTT.

This clone was seen just once. The chain couples TRBV23-1 to TRBJ2-7; D not resolved. TRBV23-1 is identified as an open reading frame with a role that is uncertain. Trimming took off 2 bases at V and 1 base at J, with 15 bases between the two ends. The CDR3 totals 16 residues. CDR3 in amino acids: CASSQIPAAISYEQYF. The CDR3 DNA reads as TGCGCCAGCAGTCAAATACCCGCAGCGATATCCTACGAGCAGTACTTC.

The V and J genes are TRBV19 and TRBJ1-1; a weak D match, TRBD1 (5 bases). This CDR3 is built from 17 residues. Trimming took 0 bases from V and 1 from J, leaving 15 bases between them. Germline CDR1 LNHDA, CDR2 SQIVND (reference sequence). CDR3 in amino acids: CASSIDRTAQENTEAFF. CDR3 DNA: TGTGCCAGTAGTATAGATCGTACGGCACAGGAGAACACTGAAGCTTTCTTT.

This clone is a singleton in its sample. The chain has TRBV18 and TRBJ2-3; 7 bases fit TRBD2. Germline values: CDR1 KGHSH, CDR2 LQKENI. The CDR3 consists of 12 residues. After removal of 6 bases from V and 6 bases from J, the junction contained 3 bases not matched to a gene. The CDR3 loop reads CASSGLGDTQYF. CDR3 in DNA: TGTGCCAGCTCCGGACTAGGTGATACGCAGTATTTT.

This chain connects TRBV2 to TRBJ2-3; 10 positions match TRBD2. The CDR3 is 15 residues long. Germline V gives CDR1 SNHLY, CDR2 FYNNEI. V lost 8 bases, J lost 1 base, and 6 bases stayed unmatched. CDR3 residues: CASRGLAGGTDTQYF. As DNA, the CDR3 is TGTGCCAGCCGAGGGCTAGCGGGGGGCACAGATACGCAGTATTTT.

The rearrangement joins TRBV12-3 or TRBV12-4 to TRBJ2-1; D unclear. The CDR3 contains 13 residues. V lost 3 bases and J 5 bases, leaving 8 bases between the germline ends. In DNA form, the CDR3 reads TGTGCCAGCAGTTTGAGGCAGAACAATGAGCAGTTCTTC. Protein product: CASSLRQNNEQFF.

The rearrangement uses TRBV10-3 and TRBJ2-7; D gene uncertain. This CDR3 has 16 amino acids. Trimming stripped 0 bases from V and 0 bases from J, with 12 bases between. Germline V gene lookup returns CDR1 ENHRY and CDR2 SYGVKD. The CDR3 reads CAISESNGLSSYEQYF. CDR3 coding DNA: TGTGCCATCAGTGAGTCGAACGGGTTGAGCTCCTACGAGCAGTACTTC.

This chain connects TRBV7-2 to TRBJ2-3; TRBD2 matches at 9 bases. J gave up 0 bases and V 1 base, and 2 bases lay outside the gene matches. The CDR3 is 16 amino acids. Germline lookup yields CDR1 SGHTA and CDR2 FQGNSA. The CDR3 loop is CASSLGGGVSTDTQYF. The CDR3 region has the DNA TGTGCCAGCAGCTTAGGCGGGGGGGTCAGCACAGATACGCAGTATTTT.

This chain joins TRBV6-5 and TRBJ2-7; 15 nucleotides agree with TRBD2. Germline-derived CDR1 and CDR2 are MNHEY and SVGAGI. The CDR3 totals 14 residues. V shed 6 bases and J 4 bases; nucleotides not matched to a gene: 1. CDR3: CASSGTSGGYEQYF. CDR3 in DNA: TGTGCCAGCAGCGGGACTAGCGGGGGGTACGAGCAGTACTTC.

This clone has a single count. The genes are TRBV6-2 or TRBV6-3 and TRBJ2-1, with 8 nucleotides matching TRBD1. CDR1 and CDR2 from the germline V gene are MNHEY and SVGEGT. With 7 bases clipped from V and 0 bases from J, the junction kept 8 bases outside the gene matches. The CDR3 has 16 amino acids. CDR3 bases: TGTGCCAGCACCCCCCGGCAGGGGGCCTCCTACAATGAGCAGTTCTTC. Encoded protein: CASTPRQGASYNEQFF.

Concerning this clone itself: Other DNA sequences in the sample encode the same CDR3. This chain joins TRBV18 and TRBJ2-7, with 9 bases that match TRBD1. This CDR3 is built from 15 residues. CDR1 is KGHSH, CDR2 LQKENI, per germline. The V segment lost 3 bases and the J segment 0 bases; nucleotides outside the gene matches: 3. In DNA, the CDR3 is TGTGCCAGCTCACCGGGACAGGGCCTCTCCTACGAGCAGTACTTC. The encoded protein is CASSPGQGLSYEQYF.

V and J are TRBV5-6 and TRBJ1-2; tentatively, D is TRBD1 (5 bases). The ends were cut back, 0 bases at V and 2 bases at J, with 5 bases in the middle. From germline, CDR1 is SGHDT and CDR2 YYEEEE. There are 13 residues in the CDR3. CDR3 nucleotide sequence: TGTGCCAGCAGCTTGGGACAGAACTATGGCTACACCTTC. Its translation: CASSLGQNYGYTF.